A single sample gave rise to the 31 T cell receptor beta chains below, sequenced in a study of cytomegalovirus exposure and HLA in healthy donors. Clones were read by immunoSEQ multiplex PCR, and TCRdb kept only the in-frame ones, dropping some. The sample comprises more than 300,000 clones, roughly 89% of which are singletons, and over 0.8% rests with the top ten. Material for sequencing was PBMCs. Every receptor here comes from a woman aged 18-30 years in good health and CMV-seronegative.

Only a few counts were recorded for this clone. This same CDR3 is encoded by further DNA sequences in the sample. The chain has TRBV5-1 and TRBJ2-5, with 10 bases lining up with TRBD1. V shed 0 bases and J 4 bases; nucleotides not matched to a gene: 0. The CDR3 contains 14 residues. Germline CDR1 reads SGHRS; CDR2 reads YFSETQ. In DNA, the CDR3 is TGCGCCAGCAGCTTGGGACAGGGGGCAGAGACCCAGTACTTC. Translated, it gives CASSLGQGAETQYF.

The chain couples TRBV19 to TRBJ1-1, with D perhaps matching TRBD1 (5 bases). CDR1 LNHDA and CDR2 SQIVND come from the germline V gene (reference sequence). The CDR3 covers 14 residues. Trimming left V 3 bases short and J 5 bases short, with 13 bases between. The CDR3 sequence is CASSIQGIGTEAFF. The CDR3 DNA reads TGTGCCAGTAGTATCCAGGGAATAGGAACTGAAGCTTTCTTT.

V and J are TRBV10-1 and TRBJ1-1; 9 bases line up with TRBD1. The length of the CDR3 is 13 residues. Germline-derived CDR1 and CDR2 are WNHNN and SYGVQD (reference sequence). The junction had 9 bases not matched to a gene; V was cut back by 10 bases and J by 6 bases. The DNA of the CDR3 is TGCGCCACTTCGACAGGGGGGGAGCCTGAAGCTTTCTTT. Amino acids: CATSTGGEPEAFF.

This clone was recorded many times. J is TRBJ2-3 and V is TRBV2; D call uncertain. V lost 5 bases, J lost 2 bases, and 11 bases lay in between. The CDR3 loop spans 14 amino acids. The germline CDR1 and CDR2 sequences are SNHLY and FYNNEI. The CDR3 here is CASSLRLDTDTQYF. The CDR3 DNA reads TGTGCCAGCAGTCTCCGGTTAGACACAGATACGCAGTATTTT.

The chain joins TRBV4-2 to TRBJ2-1, with 10 bases matching TRBD2. This CDR3 has 15 amino acids. Germline V gives CDR1 LGHNA, CDR2 YNFKEQ. With V trimmed by 0 bases and J by 8 bases, 4 bases remained unmatched. In DNA form, the CDR3 reads TGTGCCAGCAGCCAAGAGGGTCTAGCGGGGGATGAGCAGTTCTTC. Its translation: CASSQEGLAGDEQFF.

This chain's CDR3 is CASSLDQVNEQFF. CDR3 nucleotides: TGTGCCAGCAGCTTGGACCAGGTCAATGAGCAGTTCTTC. This sequence joins TRBV5-4 and TRBJ2-1; D gene uncertain. Looked up from germline, CDR1 is SGHNT and CDR2 is YYREEE (reference sequence). CDR3 length: 13 residues. V was clipped by 0 bases and J by 6 bases, with 7 bases between them.

The chain employs TRBV6-4 and TRBJ2-1; D call uncertain. CDR3 length: 15 residues. Germline values: CDR1 MRHNA, CDR2 SNTAGT. V was shortened by 2 bases and J by 2 bases, with 10 bases between the two germline ends. The CDR3 reads CASSDRIRPYNEQFF. CDR3 DNA sequence: TGTGCCAGCAGTGACCGGATCAGGCCCTACAATGAGCAGTTCTTC.

V gene TRBV28 combines with J gene TRBJ1-2; 8 positions agree with TRBD1. The CDR3 is 14 amino acids. J was trimmed by 8 bases and V by 7 bases; bases with no gene match: 12. From germline, CDR1 is MDHEN and CDR2 SYDVKM. As DNA, the CDR3 is TGTGCCAGCACCTACTCGACAGGGGATAAGGGCTACACCTTC. This codes for CASTYSTGDKGYTF.

This clone was observed a few times. V gene TRBV4-3 combines with J gene TRBJ2-7, with TRBD1 identical over 11 bases. V shed 0 bases and J 3 bases; nucleotides not matched to a gene: 4. The CDR3 sequence is 16 residues long. The germline V gene has CDR1 LGHNA and CDR2 YSLEER. CDR3 coding DNA: TGCGCCAGCAGCCAAGAGACCGGGACAGGGGGCTACGAGCAGTACTTC. This encodes CASSQETGTGGYEQYF.

J is TRBJ1-1 and V is TRBV9; no firm D call. CDR3 size: 15 residues. In germline, CDR1 is SGDLS, CDR2 YYNGEE. V was cut by 0 bases and J by 1 base, with 10 bases left in between. The CDR3 protein is CASSVDPAGNTEAFF. DNA of the CDR3: TGTGCCAGCAGCGTAGATCCAGCGGGGAACACTGAAGCTTTCTTT. The whole variable domain, remainder taken from reference TRBV9 and TRBJ1-1, is DSGVTQTPKHLITATGQRVTLRCSPRSGDLSVYWYQQSLDQGLQFLIQYYNGEERAKGNILERFSAQQFPDLHSELNLSSLELGDSALYFCASSVDPAGNTEAFFGQGTRLTVV.

The chain has TRBV30 and TRBJ1-3; D remains ambiguous. Trimming shortened V by 2 bases and J by 4 bases, and 6 bases separated the two germline ends. From germline, CDR1 is GTSNPN and CDR2 SVGIG (reference sequence). The CDR3 covers 12 residues. The chain's CDR3 is CAWSSGGNTIYF. In DNA, the CDR3 is TGTGCCTGGAGTTCGGGGGGAAACACCATATATTTT.

The chain combines TRBV13 with TRBJ1-1; a possible D gene is TRBD1 (6 bases). Trimming pared 3 bases from V and 4 bases from J, leaving 12 bases between. The CDR3 is 14 amino acids. CDR1 and CDR2 from the germline V gene are PRHDT and FYEKMQ (reference sequence). The CDR3 region has the DNA TGTGCCAGCAGCTTCCAGGGGTGGGGCACTGAAGCTTTCTTT. Translated, it gives CASSFQGWGTEAFF.

This chain uses TRBV5-6 with TRBJ2-3; no clear D gene. Trimming left V 0 bases short and J 0 bases short, with 5 bases between. This CDR3 comprises 14 residues. Germline V gives CDR1 SGHDT, CDR2 YYEEEE. CDR3 loop: CASSLAGSTDTQYF. CDR3 nucleotide sequence: TGTGCCAGCAGCTTGGCCGGGAGCACAGATACGCAGTATTTT.

V gene TRBV27 combines with J gene TRBJ2-3, with TRBD1 matching over 9 bases. Germline V gene lookup returns CDR1 MNHEY and CDR2 SMNVEV (reference sequence). The V and J ends lost 5 bases and 5 bases, in that order; junction bases with no gene match: 14. This CDR3 contains 17 residues. CDR3 sequence reads: CASSHNRDRAFGDTQYF. The CDR3 DNA follows: TGTGCCAGCAGTCACAACCGGGACAGGGCCTTTGGAGATACGCAGTATTTT.

As for this clone: The junction departs from germline at one end; a sequencing error may be responsible. V is TRBV6-1 and J is TRBJ1-5; TRBD1 is a possible D gene (6 bases). Germline CDR1 reads MNHNS; CDR2 reads SASEGT. The CDR3 is 15 residues long. For the CDR3, the DNA is TGTGCCATCAGTGAAGGCCAGGGGATAGGTCAGCCCCAGCATTTT. It codes for CAISEGQGIGQPQHF.

This chain uses TRBV9 with TRBJ1-4; TRBD1 aligns across 8 bases. Germline V gene data show CDR1 as SGDLS and CDR2 as YYNGEE. V lost 3 bases and J lost 6; bases outside the gene matches: 13. The CDR3 is 17 amino acids. The CDR3 here is CASSGAQGAREYEKLFF. CDR3 DNA sequence: TGTGCCAGCAGCGGGGCCCAGGGGGCAAGAGAGTATGAAAAACTGTTTTTT.

The chain uses TRBV27 and TRBJ2-7, with 7 bases identical to TRBD1. This CDR3 spans 15 amino acids. V lost 6 bases and J lost 4; bases outside the gene matches: 12. The germline gives CDR1 MNHEY, CDR2 SMNVEV (reference sequence). DNA of the CDR3: TGTGCCAGCAGACTCGGGACAGTCGGCGTTTACGAGCAGTACTTC. Translated, it gives CASRLGTVGVYEQYF.

V gene TRBV6-4 combines with J gene TRBJ1-2; D not certain. Trimming removed 4 bases from V and 5 bases from J, with 14 bases in between. CDR1 MRHNA and CDR2 SNTAGT come from the germline V gene. The CDR3 spans 14 residues. CDR3 sequence reads: CASSVDLAGYGYTF. The CDR3 nucleotides read TGTGCCAGCAGTGTCGACCTGGCCGGGTATGGCTACACCTTC.

This chain connects TRBV5-4 to TRBJ2-5; a possible D gene is TRBD2 (5 bases). The V gene lost 1 base and the J gene lost 5 bases, with 9 bases spanning the gap. CDR3 length: 13 amino acids. Germline V gene sequence: CDR1 SGHNT, CDR2 YYREEE (reference sequence). The CDR3 region is CASSLKGGETQYF. CDR3 nucleotides: TGTGCCAGCAGCTTGAAGGGCGGGGAGACCCAGTACTTC.

The chain uses TRBV5-1 and TRBJ2-7; 10 positions agree with TRBD2. CDR1 is SGHRS, CDR2 YFSETQ, per germline. The V and J ends lost 4 bases and 1 base, in that order; junction bases with no gene match: 5. This CDR3 contains 15 residues. CDR3 loop: CASSLWTSGSYEQYF. CDR3 nucleotides: TGCGCCAGCAGCCTCTGGACTAGCGGTTCCTACGAGCAGTACTTC.

The rearrangement links TRBV7-7 to TRBJ2-7; no firm D call. V dropped 4 bases and J dropped 0 bases, with 10 bases sitting between them. The CDR3 runs to 14 residues. The germline V gene has CDR1 SSHAT and CDR2 FNYEAQ (reference sequence). The CDR3 DNA reads TGTGCCAGCAGCTCCTCGATTAGCTCCTACGAGCAGTACTTC. Translation: CASSSSISSYEQYF.

This chain uses TRBV12-5 with TRBJ1-1, with no clear D. Per the germline V gene, CDR1 is LGHNT and CDR2 is FRNRAP. V gave up 7 bases and J gave up 4 bases, with 16 bases separating them. CDR3 length: 14 amino acids. The CDR3 region has the DNA TGTGCTAGTGCCCCCGGTGAGAGGTTCACTGAAGCTTTCTTT. It specifies CASAPGERFTEAFF. The full variable domain, its missing parts supplied by reference TRBV12-5 and TRBJ1-1, is DARVTQTPRHKVTEMGQEVTMRCQPILGHNTVFWYRQTMMQGLELLAYFRNRAPLDDSGMPKDRFSAEMPDATLATLKIQPSEPRDSAVYFCASAPGERFTEAFFGQGTRLTVV.

The V call is TRBV9, the J call TRBJ2-5; D perhaps matches TRBD1 (5 bases). Germline V gene data show CDR1 as SGDLS and CDR2 as YYNGEE. The CDR3 has 14 residues. V was clipped by 3 bases and J by 1 base, with 10 bases between them. The CDR3 here is CASSAAQGQETQYF. In DNA form, the CDR3 reads TGTGCCAGCAGCGCCGCTCAGGGCCAAGAGACCCAGTACTTC.

V and J are TRBV4-2 and TRBJ2-3, with D possibly being TRBD2 (5 bases). Germline-derived CDR1 and CDR2 are LGHNA and YNFKEQ. Trimming took 1 base from V and 2 from J, leaving 16 bases between them. This CDR3 has 17 residues. The chain's CDR3 is CASSQGYSRTFTDTQYF. CDR3 nucleotide sequence: TGTGCCAGCAGCCAAGGGTATAGCAGGACTTTCACAGATACGCAGTATTTT.

J is TRBJ2-5 and V is TRBV10-3; 10 bases agree with TRBD1. V shed 4 bases and J 2 bases; nucleotides not matched to a gene: 1. The CDR3 contains 14 residues. Germline V CDR1 and CDR2: ENHRY, SYGVKD. The CDR3 is CAISGQGAQETQYF. CDR3 nucleotides: TGTGCCATCAGTGGACAGGGGGCTCAAGAGACCCAGTACTTC.

The chain recombines TRBV6-6 with TRBJ2-3; perhaps TRBD2 as D (7 bases). Deletions cut 5 bases from V and 5 bases from J, with 14 bases between. CDR1 MNHNY and CDR2 SVGAGI come from the germline V gene (reference sequence). The CDR3 runs to 14 residues. CDR3 in DNA: TGTGCCAGCAGTCAAGCGGGACAAGGAGATACGCAGTATTTT. Residues: CASSQAGQGDTQYF.

This chain links TRBV7-2 with TRBJ1-3; D remains ambiguous. V lost 4 bases and J lost 8, with 15 bases in between. In germline, CDR1 is SGHTA, CDR2 FQGNSA. CDR3 length equals 14 residues. CDR3 DNA: TGTGCCAGCAGCTCCCCCCCGGGGTGGGACACCATATATTTT. Amino acids: CASSSPPGWDTIYF. Full variable domain (missing parts from reference TRBV7-2 and TRBJ1-3): GAGVSQSPSNKVTEKGKDVELRCDPISGHTALYWYRQSLGQGLEFLIYFQGNSAPDKSGLPSDRFSAERTGGSVSTLTIQRTQQEDSAVYLCASSSPPGWDTIYFGEGSWLTVV.

This chain links TRBV7-2 with TRBJ2-1, with 14 bases aligning to TRBD2. The CDR3 has 16 residues. Looked up from germline, CDR1 is SGHTA and CDR2 is FQGNSA. The V gene end was trimmed by 4 bases and the J gene end by 7 bases; junction bases not matched to a gene: 6. The DNA for the CDR3 is TGTGCCAGCAGCTCAAGACTAGCGGGAGGGTCGAATGAGCAGTTCTTC. Translated: CASSSRLAGGSNEQFF. The whole variable domain, filled in from reference TRBV7-2 and TRBJ2-1, reads GAGVSQSPSNKVTEKGKDVELRCDPISGHTALYWYRQSLGQGLEFLIYFQGNSAPDKSGLPSDRFSAERTGGSVSTLTIQRTQQEDSAVYLCASSSRLAGGSNEQFFGPGTRLTVL.

The chain has TRBV28 and TRBJ2-7; TRBD2 aligns across 7 bases. V was clipped by 7 bases and J by 0 bases; unmatched bases: 9. Germline loops: CDR1 MDHEN, CDR2 SYDVKM. This CDR3 is 15 amino acids long. The CDR3 reads CASNQAGPSSYEQYF. CDR3 DNA sequence: TGTGCCAGCAACCAAGCGGGACCAAGCTCCTACGAGCAGTACTTC.

The CDR3 coding sequence is TGTGCCAGCAGCTACGACAGGATCCATGAGCAGTTCTTC. It codes for CASSYDRIHEQFF. V usage is TRBV6-6 and J usage is TRBJ2-1; weak D call: TRBD1 (6 bases). Germline V gene data show CDR1 as MNHNY and CDR2 as SVGAGI (reference sequence). This CDR3 spans 13 amino acids. Trimming pared 6 bases from V and 8 bases from J, leaving 14 bases between.

The chain carries TRBV27 and TRBJ2-6, with D perhaps matching TRBD1 (5 bases). CDR1 and CDR2 (germline): MNHEY, SMNVEV (reference sequence). The V and J ends lost 2 bases and 12 bases respectively, with 14 bases between them. This CDR3 region has 14 residues. CDR3 DNA sequence: TGTGCCAGCAGTTTAGGGGCAGGATTCCCCGTCCTGACTTTC. Its protein is CASSLGAGFPVLTF.